These 27 T cell receptor beta chains came from one sample sequenced in a study of blood T cell repertoires in COVID-19. TCRdb's copy holds only in-frame clones and misses some; the assay was immunoSEQ multiplex PCR. The sample has about 110,000 clones; 70% to 85% are singletons. Sequencing input: peripheral blood. These receptors came from a woman of 80 years or more with active or convalescent COVID-19.

J is TRBJ1-4 and V is TRBV25-1; D is undetermined. V lost 3 bases, J lost 8 bases, and 13 bases lay in between. Germline assignment: CDR1 MGHDK and CDR2 SYGVNS. The CDR3 runs 14 residues. The CDR3: CASSELEPREKLFF. As DNA, the CDR3 is TGTGCCAGCAGTGAGTTGGAGCCGCGGGAAAAACTGTTTTTT.

The CDR3 loop reads CASSPTQGPEAFF. CDR3 in DNA: TGTGCCAGCAGCCCTACACAGGGACCCGAAGCTTTCTTT. J is TRBJ1-1 and V is TRBV7-9; D is perhaps TRBD1 (6 bases). Germline CDR1 reads SEHNR; CDR2 reads FQNEAQ (reference sequence). Between the trimmed V and J ends, which lost 5 bases and 8 bases, there was a span of 15 bases. The CDR3 loop spans 13 amino acids.

This sequence joins TRBV5-1 and TRBJ1-6, with TRBD1 matching 9 bases. There are 14 residues in the CDR3. Germline loops: CDR1 SGHRS, CDR2 YFSETQ. V trimming: 5 bases; J trimming: 8 bases; junction bases outside the gene matches: 5. DNA of the CDR3: TGCGCCAGCAGGGGGGACAGGGAGGATTCACCCCTCCACTTT. It specifies CASRGDREDSPLHF.

CDR3 amino acids: CASSFGGYGTGGIGQPQHF. The CDR3 DNA is TGTGCCAGCAGTTTCGGGGGTTATGGGACAGGGGGAATCGGTCAGCCCCAGCATTTT. The genes are TRBV28 and TRBJ1-5; 11 nucleotides match TRBD1. Trimming took 3 bases from V and 6 from J; bases not matched to a gene: 16. The CDR3 has 19 amino acids. CDR1 and CDR2 (germline): MDHEN, SYDVKM.

The sample holds a few counts of this clone. This chain connects TRBV19 to TRBJ2-1; 7 nucleotides agree with TRBD2. Per germline, CDR1 LNHDA and CDR2 SQIVND (reference sequence). J lost 2 bases, V lost 2 bases, and 3 bases had no gene match. The CDR3 has 15 residues. The CDR3 here is CASSITGGPYNEQFF. CDR3 nucleotide sequence: TGTGCCAGTAGTATAACGGGAGGACCCTACAATGAGCAGTTCTTC. Filled out from reference TRBV19 and TRBJ2-1, the complete variable domain reads DGGITQSPKYLFRKEGQNVTLSCEQNLNHDAMYWYRQDPGQGLRLIYYSQIVNDFQKGDIAEGYSVSREKKESFPLTVTSAQKNPTAFYLCASSITGGPYNEQFFGPGTRLTVL.

This clone was recorded only once. The V and J genes are TRBV28 and TRBJ2-6; 7 positions match TRBD1. V trimming: 6 bases; J trimming: 1 base; junction bases outside the gene matches: 12. The CDR3 consists of 18 residues. Germline values: CDR1 MDHEN, CDR2 SYDVKM. CDR3 sequence reads: CASSLRTGSKSGANVLTF. Written as DNA, the CDR3 is TGTGCCAGCAGCCTTCGGACAGGATCGAAGTCTGGGGCCAACGTCCTGACTTTC. The variable domain in full, completed from reference TRBV28 and TRBJ2-6, reads DVKVTQSSRYLVKRTGEKVFLECVQDMDHENMFWYRQDPGLGLRLIYFSYDVKMKEKGDIPEGYSVSREKKERFSLILESASTNQTSMYLCASSLRTGSKSGANVLTFGAGSRLTVL.

This clone appeared many times. The genes are TRBV2 and TRBJ2-7; possibly TRBD2 for D (6 bases). CDR1 and CDR2 from the germline V gene are SNHLY and FYNNEI. This CDR3 has 15 residues. The V end lost 3 bases, the J end lost 0 bases, and 12 bases lay between the germline ends. The CDR3 DNA reads TGTGCCAGCAGTGAGTCCGGGAGTAGCTCCTACGAGCAGTACTTC. Its protein is CASSESGSSSYEQYF.

V gene TRBV5-1 combines with J gene TRBJ2-7; weak D call: TRBD2 (6 bases). Per the germline V gene, CDR1 is SGHRS and CDR2 is YFSETQ. V lost 4 bases to trimming and J lost 2 bases, with 13 bases between them. The CDR3 is 14 amino acids. CDR3 nucleotide sequence: TGCGCCAGCAGCCCGCCGGGGGTCCCCTACGAGCAGTACTTC. Translation: CASSPPGVPYEQYF.

The genes are TRBV5-6 and TRBJ2-3, with a weak D call TRBD2 (5 bases). Germline V gene data show CDR1 as SGHDT and CDR2 as YYEEEE. Trimming left V 2 bases short and J 0 bases short, with 10 bases between. The CDR3 extends over 15 amino acids. CDR3 amino acids: CASSFLRVSTDTQYF. CDR3 DNA sequence: TGTGCCAGCAGCTTTTTGCGGGTTAGCACAGATACGCAGTATTTT. The full variable domain, in which reference TRBV5-6 and TRBJ2-3 provide the parts outside the CDR3, is DAGVTQSPTHLIKTRGQQVTLRCSPKSGHDTVSWYQQALGQGPQFIFQYYEEEERQRGNFPDRFSGHQFPNYSSELNVNALLLGDSALYLCASSFLRVSTDTQYFGPGTRLTVL.

The chain has TRBV28 and TRBJ2-7; 11 nucleotides align to TRBD1. Germline V CDR1 and CDR2: MDHEN, SYDVKM. The V and J ends lost 4 bases and 3 bases, in that order; junction bases with no gene match: 8. This CDR3 is built from 16 residues. DNA of the CDR3: TGTGCCAGCAGTTCGAGGACAGGGGGCGAAATCTACGAGCAGTACTTC. Protein: CASSSRTGGEIYEQYF.

A remark on this clone: Since no conserved phenylalanine or tryptophan closes the CDR3, a read error is the likely cause. The limits of the CDR3 on the DNA are not certain, so only TCRdb's listed CDR3 is given. The V call is TRBV6-6, the J call TRBJ2-7; the DNA was not used to check the table's D call, TRBD2. A total of 12 residues make up the CDR3, ends included. In germline, CDR1 is MNHNY, CDR2 SVGAGI (reference sequence). CDR3 sequence reads: CASSYVGVSFII.

This clone occurred once. The rearrangement joins TRBV7-9 to TRBJ2-4; 7 nucleotides align to TRBD1. J gave up 3 bases and V 0 bases, and 8 bases lay outside the gene matches. The CDR3 is made up of 17 amino acids. Germline V gene lookup returns CDR1 SEHNR and CDR2 FQNEAQ (reference sequence). The CDR3 nucleotides read TGTGCCAGCAGCTTAGCCTACAGGGGAGTTGGCAAAAACATTCAGTACTTC. Its protein is CASSLAYRGVGKNIQYF.

The V and J genes are TRBV28 and TRBJ1-2, with 7 bases identical to TRBD1. Germline CDR1 and CDR2: MDHEN and SYDVKM. With V trimmed by 5 bases and J by 1 base, 10 bases remained unmatched. The CDR3 has 16 residues. CDR3 coding DNA: TGTGCCAGCAGTCTGGGGACAGCAACCTTTAACTATGGCTACACCTTC. Amino acid sequence: CASSLGTATFNYGYTF.

The rearrangement joins TRBV27 to TRBJ2-6, with 7 nucleotides matching TRBD1. Trimming at V came to 6 bases and at J to 0 bases, leaving 5 bases not matched to a gene. Germline V gene data show CDR1 as MNHEY and CDR2 as SMNVEV (reference sequence). This CDR3 is built from 16 residues. CDR3 sequence: CASRKQGPSGANVLTF. The CDR3 coding sequence is TGTGCCAGCAGGAAACAGGGGCCCTCTGGGGCCAACGTCCTGACTTTC.

V gene TRBV29-1 combines with J gene TRBJ2-1; 13 bases map to TRBD2. Germline lookup yields CDR1 SQVTM and CDR2 ANQGSEA. The CDR3 covers 16 residues. V trimming: 3 bases; J trimming: 1 base; junction bases outside the gene matches: 3. CDR3 protein: CSVDRTSGSSYNEQFF. As DNA, the CDR3 is TGCAGCGTTGACCGGACTAGCGGGAGTTCCTACAATGAGCAGTTCTTC.

This clone has a single count. The chain is built from TRBV5-1 and TRBJ2-7, with 7 bases that match TRBD2. This CDR3 comprises 18 residues. With V trimmed by 0 bases and J by 2 bases, 14 bases remained unmatched. Germline CDR1 and CDR2: SGHRS and YFSETQ. CDR3 loop: CASSLGSVGSGAPYEQYF. The CDR3 DNA sequence: TGCGCCAGCAGCTTGGGGTCTGTAGGAAGCGGGGCCCCCTACGAGCAGTACTTC.

This clone qualifies as medium-sized (0.01 to 0.1%). The rearrangement links TRBV14 to TRBJ2-3, with 11 nucleotides matching TRBD2. Looked up from germline, CDR1 is SGHDN and CDR2 is FVKESK. The CDR3 has 18 amino acids. The V and J ends lost 0 bases and 3 bases, in that order; junction bases with no gene match: 8. The CDR3 reads CASSQDFLAGGPTDTQYF. The CDR3, as DNA: TGTGCCAGCAGCCAAGATTTTTTAGCGGGAGGGCCAACAGATACGCAGTATTTT.

The chain employs TRBV6-5 and TRBJ2-7; TRBD2 aligns across 8 bases. V shed 0 bases, J shed 3 bases, and the junction held 7 bases outside the gene matches. Per germline, CDR1 MNHEY and CDR2 SVGAGI. The CDR3 contains 16 residues. The CDR3 sequence: CASSYSQAGERYEQYF. The DNA for the CDR3 is TGTGCCAGCAGTTACTCTCAAGCGGGAGAGCGCTACGAGCAGTACTTC.

The chain links TRBV5-1 to TRBJ2-2; TRBD2 agrees at 15 bases. V dropped 5 bases and J dropped 4; count of bases not matched to a gene: 6. Germline CDR1 reads SGHRS; CDR2 reads YFSETQ. The length of the CDR3 is 17 residues. The CDR3 nucleotides read TGCGCCAGCAGGGTCGGGACTAGCGGGAGGAGCACCGGGGAGCTGTTTTTT. This encodes CASRVGTSGRSTGELFF.

The rearrangement links TRBV7-8 to TRBJ2-1; a possible D gene is TRBD2 (7 bases). The germline V and J ends were trimmed by 6 bases and 4 bases, with 16 bases remaining between them. CDR3 length: 15 amino acids. The germline V gene encodes CDR1 SGHVS and CDR2 FQNEAQ. The CDR3 loop is CASRPRGGGYNEQFF. As DNA, the CDR3 is TGTGCCAGCAGGCCGAGGGGGGGAGGTTACAATGAGCAGTTCTTC.

The chain couples TRBV5-1 to TRBJ2-7, with TRBD2 matching over 8 bases. V was pared by 0 bases and J by 6 bases, with 8 bases of the junction left unmatched. The CDR3 runs to 15 residues. Germline loops: CDR1 SGHRS, CDR2 YFSETQ. The CDR3 nucleotides read TGCGCCAGCAGCTTGGCGGGGGGGGATTTGACCGAGCAGTACTTC. Amino acid sequence: CASSLAGGDLTEQYF.

The J gene is TRBJ1-2, the V gene TRBV7-2; 9 nucleotides line up with TRBD1. Trimming at V came to 1 base and at J to 3 bases, leaving 6 bases not matched to a gene. The CDR3 contains 16 residues. Germline values: CDR1 SGHTA, CDR2 FQGNSA. CDR3 residues: CASSLGGQGVHYGYTF. The CDR3, as DNA: TGTGCCAGCAGCTTAGGGGGACAGGGCGTGCACTATGGCTACACCTTC.

V and J are TRBV18 and TRBJ2-3; 11 nucleotides align to TRBD1. The CDR3 is made up of 15 amino acids. CDR1 KGHSH and CDR2 LQKENI come from the germline V gene. The V segment lost 6 bases and the J segment 4 bases; nucleotides outside the gene matches: 6. CDR3 protein: CASSPGTGGPDTQYF. Here the CDR3 DNA reads TGTGCCAGCTCGCCCGGGACAGGGGGTCCAGATACGCAGTATTTT.

The chain couples TRBV5-4 to TRBJ2-7; D remains ambiguous. V dropped 3 bases and J dropped 3 bases, with 10 bases sitting between them. This CDR3 is 13 amino acids long. Per the germline V gene, CDR1 is SGHNT and CDR2 is YYREEE (reference sequence). The CDR3 DNA follows: TGTGCCAGCAGCTCTAGGAGAGGCTACGAGCAGTACTTC. This sequence encodes CASSSRRGYEQYF.

This chain uses TRBV12-3 or TRBV12-4 with TRBJ2-5, with D perhaps TRBD1 (6 bases). The CDR3 contains 12 residues. Between the trimmed V and J ends, which lost 3 bases and 6 bases, there was a span of 8 bases. The DNA for the CDR3 is TGTGCCAGCAGTTTCGGGACACAGACCCAGTACTTC. This codes for CASSFGTQTQYF.

The V gene is TRBV7-3, the J gene TRBJ2-5; 10 positions agree with TRBD2. V trimming: 5 bases; J trimming: 2 bases; junction bases outside the gene matches: 5. CDR1 and CDR2 (germline): SGHTA, FQGTGA. CDR3 length: 15 amino acids. CDR3 loop: CASSPGLAVQETQYF. Here the CDR3 DNA reads TGTGCCAGCAGCCCAGGACTAGCGGTACAAGAGACCCAGTACTTC.

The chain employs TRBV15 and TRBJ1-2; no reliable D call. The CDR3 contains 13 residues. V was pared by 0 bases and J by 8 bases, with 10 bases between. CDR1 and CDR2 (germline): LNHNV, YYDKDF (reference sequence). The CDR3 region is CATSRDFRGGYTF. CDR3 DNA sequence: TGTGCCACCAGCAGAGATTTCCGCGGAGGCTACACCTTC.